The rows below give T cell receptor beta chains drawn from one sample of a study of PD-L1 blockade in urothelial cancer. Clones were sequenced by immunoSEQ multiplex PCR, and TCRdb holds only the in-frame ones, with some missing. The repertoire has some 87,000 clones, 80% to 90% of them found once; the top ten carry 1.5% to 2.5%. This specimen consisted of PBMCs, obtained around atezolizumab (anti-PD-L1) treatment. The origin of the receptors is a man in his fifties or sixties with urothelial cancer. Both conserved end residues are part of each CDR3. The D gene is left open where the match is weak. Expanded clones are given a class, and other clones once, few, many or no size at all.

>TRBJ1-1|NA|TRBV7-2|NA
CASSLQGGDTEAFF
TGTGCCAGCAGCTTGCAAGGGGGGGACACTGAAGCTTTCTTT
>TRBJ2-1|TRBD2|TRBV11-2|NA
CASSFPSGSSYNEQFF
TGTGCCAGCAGCTTCCCTAGCGGGAGCTCCTACAATGAGCAGTTCTTC
>TRBJ1-2|NA|TRBV5-4|NA
CASSPDGRNYGYTF
TGTGCCAGCAGCCCGGACGGGAGGAACTATGGCTACACCTTC
>TRBJ2-6|NA|TRBV11-3|once
CASSLAGAGANVLTF
TGTGCCAGCAGCTTAGCAGGGGCTGGGGCCAACGTCCTGACTTTC
>TRBJ2-7|NA|TRBV27|few
CASREGPRGEQYF
TGTGCCAGCAGAGAGGGCCCCCGGGGCGAGCAGTACTTC
>TRBJ2-5|TRBD2|TRBV27|NA
CASSRPGGRGQETQYF
TGTGCCAGCAGTCGGCCCGGCGGGAGGGGACAAGAGACCCAGTACTTC
>TRBJ1-2|NA|TRBV5-4|NA
CASSLVEVHGYTF
TGTGCCAGCAGCTTGGTGGAGGTACATGGCTACACCTTC
>TRBJ2-5|NA|TRBV21-1|NA
CASSKVGQRAGETQYF
TGTGCCAGCAGCAAAGTGGGCCAGCGGGCCGGAGAGACCCAGTACTTC
>TRBJ1-2|NA|TRBV29-1|NA
CGSGSANYGYTF
TGCGGGAGTGGCAGTGCTAACTATGGCTACACCTTC
>TRBJ2-7|TRBD1|TRBV6-6|NA
CASSQTGTGDSYEQYF
TGTGCCAGCAGCCAAACCGGGACAGGGGACTCCTACGAGCAGTACTTC
>TRBJ2-7|TRBD2|TRBV28|NA
CASSTPSGGSSYEQYF
TGTGCCAGCAGTACCCCAAGCGGGGGGAGCTCCTACGAGCAGTACTTC
>TRBJ2-3|TRBD1|TRBV19|NA
CASIGQGPDTQYF
TGTGCCAGTATAGGACAGGGCCCAGATACGCAGTATTTT
>TRBJ2-7|TRBD2|TRBV5-8|NA
CASSVPGLAYEQYF
TGTGCCAGCAGCGTGCCGGGACTAGCTTACGAGCAGTACTTC
>TRBJ2-2|TRBD1|TRBV6-1|NA
CASSRGQGNTGELFF
TGTGCCAGCAGTAGAGGACAGGGGAACACCGGGGAGCTGTTTTTT
>TRBJ1-3|NA|TRBV5-5|NA
CASSLYAAFSGNTIYF
TGTGCCAGCAGCTTGTACGCGGCCTTCTCTGGAAACACCATATATTTT
>TRBJ2-3|TRBD2|TRBV18|NA
CASSPVQASGSLADTQYF
TGTGCCAGCTCACCAGTTCAGGCTAGCGGGAGTTTAGCAGATACGCAGTATTTT
>TRBJ2-7|NA|TRBV27|once
CASSPKPTGSYEQYF
TGTGCCAGCAGTCCGAAACCGACAGGCTCCTACGAGCAGTACTTC
>TRBJ1-4|NA|TRBV6-5|NA
CASSRDWILLELFF
TGTGCCAGCAGTAGGGACTGGATTTTATTGGAACTGTTTTTT
>TRBJ1-2|NA|TRBV11-2|once
CASSWETGTGGYTF
TGTGCCAGCAGCTGGGAGACAGGAACGGGGGGCTACACCTTC
>TRBJ2-1|NA|TRBV7-9|NA
CASSLRGGATYNEQFF
TGTGCCAGCAGCTTAAGGGGCGGGGCCACCTACAATGAGCAGTTCTTC
>TRBJ1-3|NA|TRBV7-9|NA
CASSLAGNTIYF
TGTGCCAGCAGCTTAGCTGGCAACACCATATATTTT
>TRBJ2-7|TRBD1|TRBV7-3|few
CASATGTGNGEQYF
TGTGCCAGCGCCACCGGGACAGGGAACGGCGAGCAGTACTTC
>TRBJ1-1|NA|TRBV7-9|NA
CASSLRILNTEAFF
TGTGCCAGCAGCTTGCGGATATTGAACACTGAAGCTTTCTTT
>TRBJ2-2|NA|TRBV5-1|once
CASSADGMGTGELFF
TGCGCCAGCAGCGCCGACGGGATGGGCACCGGGGAGCTGTTTTTT
>TRBJ2-1|NA|TRBV2|few
CASHRGSSYNEQFF
TGTGCATCTCATCGGGGGAGCTCCTACAATGAGCAGTTCTTC
>TRBJ2-1|NA|TRBV7-3|NA
CASSSGSEQFF
TGTGCCAGCAGCTCTGGTAGTGAGCAGTTCTTC
>TRBJ1-2|NA|TRBV5-1|NA
CASSQDSNYGYTF
TGCGCCAGCAGCCAGGACAGTAACTATGGCTACACCTTC
>TRBJ1-4|NA|TRBV30|NA
CAWSRTVGSEKLFF
TGTGCCTGGAGTAGGACAGTGGGGAGTGAAAAACTGTTTTTT
>TRBJ2-5|NA|TRBV6-5|NA
CASSTTGFQETQYF
TGTGCCAGCAGTACGACAGGATTTCAAGAGACCCAGTACTTC
>TRBJ2-1|NA|TRBV19|NA
CASSLSEEAYNEQFF
TGTGCCAGTAGTTTGTCCGAGGAGGCCTACAATGAGCAGTTCTTC
>TRBJ1-6|NA|TRBV7-6|NA
CASSPRGPQSNSPLHF
TGTGCCAGCAGCCCGCGGGGCCCCCAATCGAATTCACCCCTCCACTTT
>TRBJ2-5|TRBD2|TRBV7-8|once
CASSTTSGLQETQYF
TGTGCCAGCAGCACGACTAGCGGCCTTCAAGAGACCCAGTACTTC
>TRBJ2-7|TRBD1|TRBV9|once
CASSVGTGTYEQYF
TGTGCCAGCAGCGTCGGGACAGGTACCTACGAGCAGTACTTC
>TRBJ1-5|NA|TRBV30|NA
CAWSLVDSNQPQHF
TGTGCCTGGAGCCTCGTAGATAGCAATCAGCCCCAGCATTTT
>TRBJ2-7|TRBD2|TRBV4-1|few
CASGGDEQYF
TGCGCCAGCGGGGGGGACGAGCAGTACTTC
>TRBJ2-2|NA|TRBV2|NA
CASNPEGPRTGELFF
TGTGCCAGCAACCCTGAGGGCCCGAGGACCGGGGAGCTGTTTTTT
>TRBJ2-7|NA|TRBV27|NA
CASSGADSLSYEQYF
TGTGCCAGCAGTGGGGCGGATTCACTCTCCTACGAGCAGTACTTC
>TRBJ1-2|NA|TRBV21-1|NA
CARGPRDRCFMRGYTF
TGTGCCAGGGGCCCCAGGGACAGGTGCTTTATGAGGGGCTACACCTTC
>TRBJ1-1|NA|TRBV19|NA
CVSTGREDTEAFF
TGTGTCAGTACGGGCAGGGAGGACACTGAAGCTTTCTTT
>TRBJ1-2|TRBD1|TRBV19|NA
CASSTQGDGYTF
TGTGCCAGTAGTACCCAGGGGGATGGCTACACCTTC
>TRBJ1-1|NA|TRBV7-2|few
CASSQDGRSAEAFF
TGTGCCAGCAGCCAAGACGGGAGGTCGGCTGAAGCTTTCTTT
>TRBJ1-1|NA|TRBV19|once
CASSMGHSLRGTEAFF
TGTGCCAGTAGTATGGGGCACTCCCTGCGAGGCACTGAAGCTTTCTTT
>TRBJ1-2|NA|TRBV6-6|NA
CARSLPLYGYTF
TGTGCCAGAAGCCTCCCGTTATATGGCTACACCTTC
>TRBJ1-6|TRBD1|TRBV6-1|NA
CASSDPQGSSYNSPLHF
TGTGCCAGCAGTGACCCACAGGGGAGCTCCTATAATTCACCCCTCCACTTT
>TRBJ2-5|TRBD1|TRBV5-6|NA
CASRDQGAGETQYF
TGTGCCAGCAGAGACCAGGGGGCGGGGGAGACCCAGTACTTC
>TRBJ2-2|NA|TRBV5-6|NA
CASSPWVRESPGELFF
TGTGCCAGCAGCCCCTGGGTCCGGGAGAGTCCCGGGGAGCTGTTTTTT
>TRBJ2-2|NA|TRBV30|NA
CAWSGSTGELFF
TGTGCCTGGAGTGGTAGCACCGGGGAGCTGTTTTTT
>TRBJ1-3|NA|TRBV9|NA
CASSATDSGNTIYF
TGTGCCAGCAGCGCCACTGATTCTGGAAACACCATATATTTT
>TRBJ2-3|TRBD2|TRBV5-1|NA
CASSLATSGAVDTQYF
TGCGCCAGCAGCTTGGCGACTAGCGGGGCGGTAGATACGCAGTATTTT
>TRBJ1-3|TRBD1|TRBV9|few
CASSVDGTGTGNTIYF
TGTGCCAGCAGCGTAGACGGGACAGGAACTGGAAACACCATATATTTT
>TRBJ2-7|TRBD1|TRBV28|NA
CASSVDRGYEQYF
TGTGCCAGCAGCGTGGACAGGGGCTACGAGCAGTACTTC